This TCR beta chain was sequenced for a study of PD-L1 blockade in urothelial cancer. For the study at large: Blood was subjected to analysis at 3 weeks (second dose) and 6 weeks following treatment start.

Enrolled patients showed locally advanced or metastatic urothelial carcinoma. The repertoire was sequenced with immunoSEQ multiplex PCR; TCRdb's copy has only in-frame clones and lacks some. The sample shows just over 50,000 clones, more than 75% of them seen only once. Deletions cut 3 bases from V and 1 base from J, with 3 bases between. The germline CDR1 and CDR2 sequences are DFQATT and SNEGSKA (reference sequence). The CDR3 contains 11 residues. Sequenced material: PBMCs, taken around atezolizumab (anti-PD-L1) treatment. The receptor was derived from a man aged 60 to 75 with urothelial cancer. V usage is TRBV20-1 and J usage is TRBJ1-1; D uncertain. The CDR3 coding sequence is TGCAGTGCTAGGAGGAACACTGAAGCTTTCTTT. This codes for CSARRNTEAFF.